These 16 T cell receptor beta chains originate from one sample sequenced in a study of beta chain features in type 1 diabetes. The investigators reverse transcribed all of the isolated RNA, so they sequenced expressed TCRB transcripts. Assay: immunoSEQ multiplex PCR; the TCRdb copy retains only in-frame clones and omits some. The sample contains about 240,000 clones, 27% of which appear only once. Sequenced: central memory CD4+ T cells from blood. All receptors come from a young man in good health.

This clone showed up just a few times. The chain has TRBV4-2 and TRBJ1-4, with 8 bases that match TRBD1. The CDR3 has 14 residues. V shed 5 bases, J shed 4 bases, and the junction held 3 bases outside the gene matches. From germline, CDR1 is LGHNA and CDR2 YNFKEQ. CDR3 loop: CASSSGQDNEKLFF. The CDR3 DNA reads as TGTGCCAGCAGCTCGGGACAGGATAATGAAAAACTGTTTTTT.

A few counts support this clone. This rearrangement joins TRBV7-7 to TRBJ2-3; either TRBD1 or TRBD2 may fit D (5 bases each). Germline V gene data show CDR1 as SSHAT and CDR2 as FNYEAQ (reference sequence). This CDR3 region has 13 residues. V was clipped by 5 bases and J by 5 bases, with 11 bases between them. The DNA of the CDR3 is TGTGCCAGCAGCCGGGACGGGCTAGATACGCAGTATTTT. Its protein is CASSRDGLDTQYF.

DNA of the CDR3: TGTGCCAGCAGTGGACAGGACAGGGGGGGCTATGGCTACACCTTC. This gives the protein CASSGQDRGGYGYTF. The V gene is TRBV2, the J gene TRBJ1-2, with TRBD1 matching 10 bases. CDR3 length equals 15 residues. The V gene's germline CDR1 is SNHLY and CDR2 FYNNEI. J gave up 4 bases and V 4 bases, and 6 bases lay outside the gene matches.

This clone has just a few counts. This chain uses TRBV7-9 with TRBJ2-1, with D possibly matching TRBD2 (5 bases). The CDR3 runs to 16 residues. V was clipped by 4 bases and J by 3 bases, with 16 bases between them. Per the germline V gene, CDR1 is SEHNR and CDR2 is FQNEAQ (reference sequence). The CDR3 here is CASSSPSGLSYNEQFF. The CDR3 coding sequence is TGTGCCAGCAGCTCACCCTCAGGACTGAGCTACAATGAGCAGTTCTTC.

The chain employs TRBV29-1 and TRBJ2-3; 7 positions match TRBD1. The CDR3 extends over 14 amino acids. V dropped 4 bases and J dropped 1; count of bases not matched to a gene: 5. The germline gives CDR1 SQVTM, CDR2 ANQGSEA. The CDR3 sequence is CSVARQGGTDTQYF. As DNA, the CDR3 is TGCAGCGTTGCGCGACAGGGCGGCACAGATACGCAGTATTTT.

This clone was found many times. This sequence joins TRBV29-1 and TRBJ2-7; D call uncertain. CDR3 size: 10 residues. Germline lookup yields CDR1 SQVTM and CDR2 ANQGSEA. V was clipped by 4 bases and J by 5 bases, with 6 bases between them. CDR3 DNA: TGCAGCGTTGTAAGGGACGAGCAGTACTTC. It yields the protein CSVVRDEQYF.

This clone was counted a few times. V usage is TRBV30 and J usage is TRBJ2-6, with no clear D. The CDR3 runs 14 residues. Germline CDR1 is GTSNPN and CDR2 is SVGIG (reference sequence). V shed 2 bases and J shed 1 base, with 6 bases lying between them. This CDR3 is CAWSSLSGANVLTF. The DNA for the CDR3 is TGTGCCTGGAGTTCCCTATCTGGGGCCAACGTCCTGACTTTC. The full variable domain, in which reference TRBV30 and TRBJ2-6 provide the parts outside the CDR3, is SQTIHQWPATLVQPVGSPLSLECTVEGTSNPNLYWYRQAAGRGLQLLFYSVGIGQISSEVPQNLSASRPQDRQFILSSKKLLLSDSGFYLCAWSSLSGANVLTFGAGSRLTVL.

The CDR3 DNA follows: TGTGCCTGGACCCCGGATCTGAACACTGAAGCTTTCTTT. It yields the protein CAWTPDLNTEAFF. The V call is TRBV30, the J call TRBJ1-1; D unclear. The CDR3 runs to 13 residues. Germline V gene lookup returns CDR1 GTSNPN and CDR2 SVGIG (reference sequence). V gave up 4 bases and J gave up 0 bases, with 9 bases separating them.

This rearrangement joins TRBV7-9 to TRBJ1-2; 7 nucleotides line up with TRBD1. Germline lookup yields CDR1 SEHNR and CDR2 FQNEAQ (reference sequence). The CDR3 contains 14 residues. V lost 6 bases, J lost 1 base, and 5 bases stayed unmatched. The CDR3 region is CASSRDSFNYGYTF. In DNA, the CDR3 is TGTGCCAGCAGTCGGGACAGCTTTAACTATGGCTACACCTTC.

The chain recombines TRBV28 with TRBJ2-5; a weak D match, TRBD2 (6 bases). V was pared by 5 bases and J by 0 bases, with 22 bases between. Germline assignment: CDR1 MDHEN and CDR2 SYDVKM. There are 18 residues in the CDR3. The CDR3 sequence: CASSRERARMGYQETQYF. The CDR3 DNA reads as TGTGCCAGCAGTCGGGAGAGGGCGAGGATGGGGTACCAAGAGACCCAGTACTTC.

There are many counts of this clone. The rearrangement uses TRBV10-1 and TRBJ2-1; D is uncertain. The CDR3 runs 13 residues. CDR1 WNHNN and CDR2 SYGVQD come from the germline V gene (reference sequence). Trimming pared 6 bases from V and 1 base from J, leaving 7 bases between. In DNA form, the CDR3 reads TGCGCCAGCAGCCAGGTTTCCTACAATGAGCAGTTCTTC. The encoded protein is CASSQVSYNEQFF.

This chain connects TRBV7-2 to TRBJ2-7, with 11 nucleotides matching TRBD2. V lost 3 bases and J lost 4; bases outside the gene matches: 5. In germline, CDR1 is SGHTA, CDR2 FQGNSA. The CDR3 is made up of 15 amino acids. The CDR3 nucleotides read TGTGCCAGCAGCTTTAGCGGGGGGGCCGGGTACGAGCAGTACTTC. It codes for CASSFSGGAGYEQYF.

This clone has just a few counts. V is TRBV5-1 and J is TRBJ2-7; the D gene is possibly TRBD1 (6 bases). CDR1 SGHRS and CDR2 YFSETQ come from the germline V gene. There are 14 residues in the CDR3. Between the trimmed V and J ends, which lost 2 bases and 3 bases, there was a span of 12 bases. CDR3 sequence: CASSLQGAGYEQYF. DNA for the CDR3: TGCGCCAGCAGCTTACAGGGTGCGGGCTACGAGCAGTACTTC. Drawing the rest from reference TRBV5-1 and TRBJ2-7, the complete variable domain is KAGVTQTPRYLIKTRGQQVTLSCSPISGHRSVSWYQQTPGQGLQFLFEYFSETQRNKGNFPGRFSGRQFSNSRSEMNVSTLELGDSALYLCASSLQGAGYEQYFGPGTRLTVT.

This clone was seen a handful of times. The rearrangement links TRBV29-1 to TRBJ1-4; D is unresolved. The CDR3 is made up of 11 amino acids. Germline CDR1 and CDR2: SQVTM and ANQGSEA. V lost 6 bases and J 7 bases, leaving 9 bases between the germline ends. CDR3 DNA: TGCAGCGTCGTAAGTTCTGAAAAACTGTTTTTT. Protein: CSVVSSEKLFF.

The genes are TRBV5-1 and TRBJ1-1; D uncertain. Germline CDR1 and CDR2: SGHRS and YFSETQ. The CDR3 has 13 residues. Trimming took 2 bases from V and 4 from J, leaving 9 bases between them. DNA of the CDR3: TGCGCCAGCAGCTTCCGGGCGGGCACTGAAGCTTTCTTT. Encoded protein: CASSFRAGTEAFF.

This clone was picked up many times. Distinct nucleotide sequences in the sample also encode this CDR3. The CDR3 DNA reads as TGTGCCAGCAGCGTAGAGGTCGGGGGAGCGTACGAGCAGTACTTC. Protein sequence: CASSVEVGGAYEQYF. The chain combines TRBV9 with TRBJ2-7; D perhaps matches TRBD2 (6 bases). The germline gives CDR1 SGDLS, CDR2 YYNGEE. The V end was cut by 0 bases, the J end by 4 bases, with 14 bases between. This CDR3 has 15 residues.